The clone carrying this TCR beta chain was counted between two and nine times. Its antigen is not identified. CDR1 is SEHNR, CDR2 FQNEAQ, per germline (reference sequence). Trimming pared 0 bases from V and 7 bases from J, leaving 19 bases between. The CDR3 consists of 17 residues. Regions amplified from RNA transcripts were the TCR beta CDR3 regions. First-round RT-PCR with HTBI primers amplified the TCR CDR3 region. TCRdb reprocessed the multiplex PCR reads via MiXCR and lists one record per CDR3 protein. The sample lists fewer than 600,000 distinct CDR3 sequences, about an eighth seen once, with around a sixth in the top ten. Patients were excluded because of uncontrolled infection, other autoimmune disease, pregnancy or lactation. A roughly 9.3 ml volume of fresh peripheral blood provided the PBMCs. This sample is part of a study of T cells in Graves' hyperthyroidism and ophthalmopathy. Whole-study results and caveats: Appearing also in blood were most of the thyroid clonotypes expanded above 0.001.

The sequence came from a woman aged 18-29 years with Graves' hyperthyroidism. J is TRBJ2-1 and V is TRBV7-9, with D tentatively TRBD2 (5 bases). Material: blood. CDR3 residues: CASSLAFGGQWINEQFF. DNA of the CDR3: TGTGCCAGCAGCTTAGCATTCGGCGGGCAGTGGATAAATGAGCAGTTCTTC.